The 29 T cell receptor beta chains listed next were all sequenced from one sample in a study of regulatory T cells in long-lasting Graves disease. As to time point: persistent/refractory GD, antithyroid drugs over 5 years with positive TRAb. PBMC RNA was the source of the TCR library. Arm-PCR of CDR3 regions and iRepertoire HTBI primers were used to build TCR beta libraries. In TCRdb, the multiplex PCR reads were re-called with MiXCR into one record per CDR3 protein. The data show a few hundred thousand distinct CDR3 sequences, roughly 23% seen once. Sample: peripheral blood mononuclear cells (PBMCs), taken when the disease was refractory, from a patient treated with antithyroid drugs. These receptors were obtained from a woman between 35 and 50 years old with Graves disease.

This clonotype was counted a few times. The chain recombines TRBV18 with TRBJ1-1; D call uncertain. CDR1 is KGHSH and CDR2 is LQKENI in the germline V gene. This CDR3 has 13 amino acids. V was cut by 3 bases and J by 7 bases, with 12 bases left in between. CDR3 nucleotide sequence: TGTGCCAGCTCACCGGCCCAGAGAGGTGAAGCTTTCTTT. Translation: CASSPAQRGEAFF. Supplemented by reference TRBV18 and TRBJ1-1, the full variable domain reads NAGVMQNPRHLVRRRGQEARLRCSPMKGHSHVYWYRQLPEEGLKFMVYLQKENIIDESGMPKERFSAEFPKEGPSILRIQQVVRGDSAAYFCASSPAQRGEAFFGQGTRLTVV.

The genes are TRBV7-9 and TRBJ1-1; 7 bases are a match to TRBD1. This CDR3 has 15 amino acids. Germline assignment: CDR1 SEHNR and CDR2 FQNEAQ (reference sequence). V was clipped by 6 bases and J by 3 bases; unmatched bases: 10. Here the CDR3 reads CASRLTGQYDTEAFF. The CDR3 DNA sequence: TGTGCCAGCAGGTTGACGGGACAGTATGACACTGAAGCTTTCTTT.

This clonotype was observed many times. The chain uses TRBV29-1 and TRBJ2-7, with D possibly called TRBD1 or TRBD2 (7 bases each). Per germline, CDR1 SQVTM and CDR2 ANQGSEA. The CDR3 runs 15 residues. Deletions cut 4 bases from V and 4 bases from J, with 20 bases between. The CDR3 DNA sequence: TGCAGCGTTGCCCTTGAGGCAGGGGGGGTATACGAGCAGTACTTC. This encodes CSVALEAGGVYEQYF.

This clonotype has ten or more counts. The CDR3 loop reads CASSQTGGNGYTF. The CDR3, as DNA: TGTGCCAGCAGCCAGACAGGGGGTAATGGCTACACCTTC. The chain recombines TRBV11-2 with TRBJ1-2; 9 nucleotides line up with TRBD1. From germline, CDR1 is SGHAT and CDR2 FQNNGV. Unmatched junction bases numbered 4, after V lost 5 bases and J lost 6 bases. The CDR3 length is 13 residues. Combining the CDR3 with reference TRBV11-2 and TRBJ1-2 gives the whole variable domain EAGVAQSPRYKIIEKRQSVAFWCNPISGHATLYWYQQILGQGPKLLIQFQNNGVVDDSQLPKDRFSAERLKGVDSTLKIQPAKLEDSAVYLCASSQTGGNGYTFGSGTRLTVV.

This chain uses TRBV5-1 with TRBJ2-2; 8 bases are shared with TRBD1. Germline V gene lookup returns CDR1 SGHRS and CDR2 YFSETQ. V trimming: 7 bases; J trimming: 7 bases; junction bases outside the gene matches: 9. CDR3 length equals 14 residues. The CDR3: CASGQGAVGGELFF. The DNA for the CDR3 is TGCGCCAGCGGGCAGGGGGCCGTTGGCGGGGAGCTGTTTTTT.

V and J are TRBV7-9 and TRBJ1-3; possible D gene TRBD1, 5 bases. Per germline, CDR1 SEHNR and CDR2 FQNEAQ (reference sequence). Trimming took off 5 bases at V and 1 base at J, with 12 bases between the two ends. This CDR3 contains 15 residues. CDR3 DNA: TGTGCCAGCAGCGCGCCTGGGGGGTCTGGAAACACCATATATTTT. Encoded protein: CASSAPGGSGNTIYF. The variable domain in full, with the rest retrieved from reference TRBV7-9 and TRBJ1-3, is DTGVSQNPRHKITKRGQNVTFRCDPISEHNRLYWYRQTLGQGPEFLTYFQNEAQLEKSRLLSDRFSAERPKGSFSTLEIQRTEQGDSAMYLCASSAPGGSGNTIYFGEGSWLTVV.

The chain employs TRBV27 and TRBJ2-5; D might be TRBD1 or TRBD2, each matching 6 bases. The V end lost 2 bases, the J end lost 12 bases, and 22 bases lay between the germline ends. This CDR3 is built from 15 residues. Germline values: CDR1 MNHEY, CDR2 SMNVEV (reference sequence). The DNA for the CDR3 is TGTGCCAGCAGTTTAATTGGAGGGGGGAAGTTGGGAGAGTACTTC. Protein product: CASSLIGGGKLGEYF.

CDR3 DNA sequence: TGCAGCGCTGTTTGGGCAGGGGGCGAGCAGTACTTC. Translating gives CSAVWAGGEQYF. The V call is TRBV29-1, the J call TRBJ2-5; the match to TRBD1 covers 7 bases. The J call is in doubt because the DNA end fits TRBJ2-7 better. The CDR3 contains 12 residues. CDR1 and CDR2 from the germline V gene are SQVTM and ANQGSEA.

J is TRBJ1-3 and V is TRBV7-9; D is undetermined. Germline CDR1 SEHNR, CDR2 FQNEAQ (reference sequence). The V end lost 11 bases, the J end lost 0 bases, and 20 bases lay between the germline ends. The length of the CDR3 is 16 residues. CDR3 sequence: CAVGVPTSSSGNTIYF. The CDR3 coding sequence is TGTGCCGTCGGGGTCCCGACATCCAGCTCTGGAAACACCATATATTTT.

The rearrangement uses TRBV6-1 and TRBJ1-2; TRBD1 matches 10 bases. V shed 6 bases, J shed 8 bases, and the junction held 9 bases outside the gene matches. Germline CDR1 is MNHNS and CDR2 is SASEGT. This CDR3 region has 14 residues. The CDR3 loop reads CASRQTQTGGGYTF. The CDR3 DNA follows: TGTGCCAGCAGACAAACCCAGACAGGGGGCGGCTACACCTTC.

Only a few counts were recorded for this clonotype. The V and J genes are TRBV7-9 and TRBJ2-2; 8 positions agree with TRBD2. CDR3 length equals 17 residues. J was trimmed by 3 bases and V by 3 bases; bases with no gene match: 9. Germline V gives CDR1 SEHNR, CDR2 FQNEAQ (reference sequence). The DNA for the CDR3 is TGTGCCAGCAGCTTTAGTAGCGGGATCGGGGACACCGGGGAGCTGTTTTTT. It is translated as CASSFSSGIGDTGELFF.

In the case of this clonotype: This may stem from a read error, because a much larger clone lies one nucleotide away. The chain employs TRBV5-1 and TRBJ2-2; D may be TRBD1 or TRBD2 (6 bases each). The CDR3 is 13 amino acids. Germline-derived CDR1 and CDR2 are SGHRS and YFSETQ. CDR3 in DNA: TGTGCCAGCAGCTTAGGGGGGTCCGGGGAGCTGTTTTTT. Translating it yields CASSLGGSGELFF.

This clonotype was picked up a small number of times. The gene calls are TRBV5-1 and TRBJ1-1, with D tentatively TRBD1 (5 bases). The V end was cut by 6 bases, the J end by 1 base, with 10 bases between. This CDR3 spans 13 amino acids. Germline V gene sequence: CDR1 SGHRS, CDR2 YFSETQ. The CDR3 region has the DNA TGCGCCAGCACCCTGCAGGGGAACACTGAAGCTTTCTTT. It encodes CASTLQGNTEAFF.

The sample holds many counts of this clonotype. The genes are TRBV28 and TRBJ2-1; TRBD2 matches at 7 bases. Germline CDR1 and CDR2: MDHEN and SYDVKM. V gave up 6 bases and J gave up 10 bases; unmatched junction bases: 9. The CDR3 totals 13 residues. Here the CDR3 DNA reads TGTGCCAGCAGCACTCCCCCGGGACTAGAGCAGTTCTTC. This codes for CASSTPPGLEQFF.

The chain has TRBV20-1 and TRBJ2-7; 8 bases map to TRBD2. J gave up 2 bases and V 7 bases, and 1 base lay outside the gene matches. This CDR3 is 11 amino acids long. The germline V gene has CDR1 DFQATT and CDR2 SNEGSKA (reference sequence). CDR3 in amino acids: CSGGLAYEQYF. In nucleotides, the CDR3 is TGCAGTGGGGGACTAGCCTACGAGCAGTACTTC.

The chain combines TRBV5-1 with TRBJ1-6, with TRBD1 as a possible D gene (6 bases). In germline, CDR1 is SGHRS, CDR2 YFSETQ. V lost 5 bases and J 6 bases, leaving 18 bases between the germline ends. The CDR3 sequence is 16 residues long. This CDR3 is CASSQQGPTFNSPLHF. CDR3 in DNA: TGCGCCAGCAGTCAACAGGGCCCAACGTTTAATTCACCCCTCCACTTT.

At least ten counts were recorded for this clonotype. The chain uses TRBV28 and TRBJ1-6; D not resolved. Trimming left V 7 bases short and J 7 bases short, with 17 bases between. Looked up from germline, CDR1 is MDHEN and CDR2 is SYDVKM. This CDR3 spans 15 amino acids. The CDR3 sequence: CASKGPGIVNSPLHF. The CDR3 coding sequence is TGTGCCAGCAAAGGCCCGGGGATCGTAAATTCACCCCTCCACTTT.

The rearrangement joins TRBV3-1 to TRBJ2-7, with D unresolved. Trimming left V 7 bases short and J 4 bases short, with 14 bases between. The CDR3 runs to 13 residues. Germline CDR1 reads LGHDT; CDR2 reads YNNKEL (reference sequence). CDR3 amino acids: CASNQQQEYEQYF. CDR3 bases: TGTGCCAGCAACCAGCAGCAAGAGTACGAGCAGTACTTC.

The chain combines TRBV5-1 with TRBJ1-6, with D maybe TRBD1 (5 bases). V shed 2 bases and J shed 6 bases, with 12 bases lying between them. CDR3 length: 15 amino acids. Germline CDR1 and CDR2: SGHRS and YFSETQ. The CDR3 DNA reads as TGCGCCAGCAGCTTACAAGGGGCCGGTAATTCACCCCTCCACTTT. This sequence encodes CASSLQGAGNSPLHF.

Only one count was recorded for this clonotype. The J gene is TRBJ2-6, the V gene TRBV28; D is perhaps TRBD2 (5 bases). Germline V gene data show CDR1 as MDHEN and CDR2 as SYDVKM. This CDR3 is 13 amino acids long. The V end lost 10 bases, the J end lost 4 bases, and 11 bases lay between the germline ends. The CDR3 bases are TGTGCCACCAGAGCGGCCGGGGCCAACGTCCTGACTTTC. Protein product: CATRAAGANVLTF.

This clonotype was seen many times. The chain joins TRBV20-1 to TRBJ1-1, with D possibly matching TRBD1 (5 bases). Trimming shortened V by 6 bases and J by 1 base, and 15 bases separated the two germline ends. Germline CDR1 and CDR2: DFQATT and SNEGSKA (reference sequence). The CDR3 spans 14 residues. CDR3 in amino acids: CSASDGDPNTEAFF. In DNA form, the CDR3 reads TGCAGTGCGTCAGACGGGGACCCGAACACTGAAGCTTTCTTT.

In this sample, this clonotype turned up a few times. The chain joins TRBV6-2 or TRBV6-3 to TRBJ2-2; D call uncertain. The CDR3 has 16 amino acids. Between the trimmed V and J ends, which lost 6 bases and 4 bases, there was a span of 18 bases. Germline CDR1 MNHEY, CDR2 SVGEGT. The CDR3 nucleotides are TGTGCCAGCAGATCTCGACCGACCCCCGGCACCGGGGAGCTGTTTTTT. Protein sequence: CASRSRPTPGTGELFF.

In its sample, this clonotype was seen a few times. The chain links TRBV5-1 to TRBJ1-3; D gene ambiguous. Between the trimmed V and J ends, which lost 1 base and 2 bases, there was a span of 10 bases. The V gene's germline CDR1 is SGHRS and CDR2 YFSETQ. The CDR3 sequence is 15 residues long. The DNA of the CDR3 is TGCGCCAGCAGCTTGTTGTCAGCAACTGGAAACACCATATATTTT. Protein: CASSLLSATGNTIYF.

There are a few counts of this clonotype. The chain employs TRBV9 and TRBJ2-7; D not certain. The germline V gene encodes CDR1 SGDLS and CDR2 YYNGEE. V gave up 4 bases and J gave up 6 bases, with 17 bases separating them. This CDR3 is built from 14 residues. CDR3 sequence reads: CASSPPQMPLEQYF. The DNA of the CDR3 is TGTGCCAGCAGCCCGCCGCAGATGCCCCTCGAGCAGTACTTC.

This clonotype was seen many times. This chain uses TRBV28 with TRBJ2-2; 7 bases agree with TRBD2. V shed 8 bases, J shed 1 base, and the junction held 7 bases outside the gene matches. This CDR3 has 15 residues. Looked up from germline, CDR1 is MDHEN and CDR2 is SYDVKM. The CDR3 here is CASLRGGRNTGELFF. The CDR3 DNA follows: TGTGCCAGCCTTCGGGGCGGGAGGAACACCGGGGAGCTGTTTTTT. The full variable domain, in which reference TRBV28 and TRBJ2-2 provide the parts outside the CDR3, is DVKVTQSSRYLVKRTGEKVFLECVQDMDHENMFWYRQDPGLGLRLIYFSYDVKMKEKGDIPEGYSVSREKKERFSLILESASTNQTSMYLCASLRGGRNTGELFFGEGSRLTVL.

This chain uses TRBV5-1 with TRBJ1-6, with a tentative D call TRBD1 (6 bases). V was clipped by 0 bases and J by 8 bases, with 9 bases between them. This CDR3 comprises 14 residues. Per the germline V gene, CDR1 is SGHRS and CDR2 is YFSETQ. CDR3 in amino acids: CASSLGAGDSPLHF. DNA for the CDR3: TGCGCCAGCAGCTTGGGCGCAGGGGATTCACCCCTCCACTTT.

The gene calls are TRBV13 and TRBJ2-2, with 9 bases fitting TRBD1. This CDR3 spans 16 amino acids. J lost 7 bases, V lost 7 bases, and 13 bases had no gene match. Germline-derived CDR1 and CDR2 are PRHDT and FYEKMQ (reference sequence). CDR3 amino acids: CASTAGGQGAYGELFF. The CDR3 DNA follows: TGTGCCAGCACCGCAGGGGGACAGGGTGCTTACGGGGAGCTGTTTTTT.

The rearrangement uses TRBV25-1 and TRBJ1-4, with 7 bases matching TRBD1. The CDR3 consists of 15 residues. From germline, CDR1 is MGHDK and CDR2 SYGVNS. V dropped 11 bases and J dropped 4; count of bases not matched to a gene: 13. The CDR3 spells CARDWTGPLNEKLFF. CDR3 nucleotide sequence: TGTGCCCGAGATTGGACAGGCCCTCTTAATGAAAAACTGTTTTTT.

This clonotype was observed a few times. The chain combines TRBV19 with TRBJ2-5; TRBD2 agrees at 10 bases. This CDR3 has 15 amino acids. Germline V CDR1 and CDR2: LNHDA, SQIVND (reference sequence). J lost 5 bases, V lost 6 bases, and 9 bases had no gene match. The CDR3 bases are TGTGCCAGTAGCTGGAGCGGGAGGGCCCACGAGACCCAGTACTTC. This translates into CASSWSGRAHETQYF.